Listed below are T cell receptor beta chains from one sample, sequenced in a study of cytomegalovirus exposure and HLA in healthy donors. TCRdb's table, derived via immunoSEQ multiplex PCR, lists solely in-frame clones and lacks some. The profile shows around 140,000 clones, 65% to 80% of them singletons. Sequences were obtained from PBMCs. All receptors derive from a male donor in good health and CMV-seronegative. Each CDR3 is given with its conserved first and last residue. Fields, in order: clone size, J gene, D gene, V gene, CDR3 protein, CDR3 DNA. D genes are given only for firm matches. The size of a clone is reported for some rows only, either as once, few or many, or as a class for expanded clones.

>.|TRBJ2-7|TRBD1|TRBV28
CASSRNHNRGRRAYEQYF
TGTGCCAGCAGTCGAAACCACAACAGGGGGCGGCGAGCCTACGAGCAGTACTTC
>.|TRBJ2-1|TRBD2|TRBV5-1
CASSLVPGGGNEQFF
TGCGCCAGCAGCTTGGTCCCGGGAGGGGGCAATGAGCAGTTCTTC
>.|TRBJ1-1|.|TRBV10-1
CASSVSGNTEAFF
TGCGCCAGCAGTGTATCCGGGAACACTGAAGCTTTCTTT
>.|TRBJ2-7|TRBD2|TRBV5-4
CASSPTSGGAYEQYF
TGTGCCAGCAGCCCTACTAGCGGGGGGGCTTACGAGCAGTACTTC
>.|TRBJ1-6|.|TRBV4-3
CASSQVGGSSYNSPLHF
TGCGCCAGCAGCCAAGTGGGGGGTTCATCCTATAATTCACCCCTCCACTTT
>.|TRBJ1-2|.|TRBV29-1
CSVGAANYGYTF
TGCAGCGTTGGTGCAGCGAACTATGGCTACACCTTC
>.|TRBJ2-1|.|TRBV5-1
CASGKDSSYNEQFF
TGCGCCAGCGGGAAGGACAGCTCCTACAATGAGCAGTTCTTC
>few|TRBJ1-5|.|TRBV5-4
CASSPGGSNQPQHF
TGTGCCAGCAGCCCCGGAGGTAGCAATCAGCCCCAGCATTTT
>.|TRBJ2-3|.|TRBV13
CASSLRGQGSDTQYF
TGTGCCAGCAGCTTACGAGGTCAGGGGTCAGATACGCAGTATTTT
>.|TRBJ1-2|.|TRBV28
CASRVRGGSNYGYTF
TGTGCCAGCAGGGTGAGGGGGGGCTCTAACTATGGCTACACCTTC
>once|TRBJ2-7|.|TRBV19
CASSTFAAMFYEQYF
TGTGCCAGTAGTACTTTCGCGGCGATGTTCTACGAGCAGTACTTC